The 9 T cell receptor beta chains presented below share a single source sample, sequenced in a study of blood T cell repertoires in COVID-19. Sequencing was performed with immunoSEQ multiplex PCR; in TCRdb, only in-frame clones are kept and a portion is missing. The sample records 65,000 to 90,000 clones, 86% being singletons. The sequenced sample was peripheral blood. These receptors all stem from a man aged 45 to 65 with active COVID-19.

The chain employs TRBV5-6 and TRBJ2-5; D remains ambiguous. The CDR3 has 11 residues. Germline loops: CDR1 SGHDT, CDR2 YYEEEE. Trimming removed 3 bases from V and 4 bases from J, with 4 bases in between. The CDR3 region has the DNA TGTGCCAGCAGCTCGGGAGAGACCCAGTACTTC. It is translated as CASSSGETQYF.

For this clone: This same CDR3 is encoded by further DNA sequences in the sample. The J gene is TRBJ2-1, the V gene TRBV19; 11 positions match TRBD2. CDR3 length: 15 residues. V shed 4 bases, J shed 4 bases, and the junction held 3 bases outside the gene matches. Germline CDR1 LNHDA, CDR2 SQIVND (reference sequence). CDR3 in amino acids: CASSRTSGGYNEQFF. DNA of the CDR3: TGTGCCAGTAGTAGAACTAGCGGGGGATACAATGAGCAGTTCTTC.

The chain recombines TRBV9 with TRBJ2-2; 14 bases align to TRBD2. Germline V CDR1 and CDR2: SGDLS, YYNGEE. V lost 2 bases and J lost 7; bases outside the gene matches: 7. CDR3 size: 17 residues. CDR3 sequence: CASSVTTSGRASGELFF. CDR3 nucleotide sequence: TGTGCCAGCAGCGTTACGACTAGCGGGAGGGCCAGCGGGGAGCTGTTTTTT.

This chain joins TRBV7-2 and TRBJ1-3; tentative D call: TRBD1 (6 bases). This CDR3 contains 17 residues. Germline V CDR1 and CDR2: SGHTA, FQGNSA. V gave up 6 bases and J gave up 0 bases, with 18 bases separating them. CDR3 amino acids: CASRSTGMGFSGNTIYF. In DNA, the CDR3 is TGTGCCAGCAGGTCTACAGGGATGGGGTTCTCTGGAAACACCATATATTTT.

V is TRBV19 and J is TRBJ1-1; TRBD1 might be the D (5 bases). This CDR3 spans 15 amino acids. V lost 1 base, J lost 2 bases, and 11 bases lay in between. Looked up from germline, CDR1 is LNHDA and CDR2 is SQIVND (reference sequence). The CDR3: CASSIGGRVNTEAFF. The CDR3 nucleotides read TGTGCCAGTAGTATAGGGGGCAGGGTCAACACTGAAGCTTTCTTT.

The V gene is TRBV2, the J gene TRBJ2-3; TRBD2 aligns across 12 bases. The V and J ends lost 5 bases and 7 bases, in that order; junction bases with no gene match: 7. This CDR3 contains 15 residues. The germline gives CDR1 SNHLY, CDR2 FYNNEI. CDR3: CASSLAGGVGNTQYF. The CDR3 DNA follows: TGTGCCAGCAGTCTAGCGGGAGGGGTCGGCAATACGCAGTATTTT.

This chain connects TRBV19 to TRBJ1-6; 10 positions agree with TRBD1. Germline CDR1 and CDR2: LNHDA and SQIVND (reference sequence). Trimming removed 5 bases from V and 0 bases from J; junction bases left unmatched: 7. There are 18 residues in the CDR3. The CDR3 DNA reads as TGTGCCAGTAGTCGACCGGGACAGGGGATCTCCTATAATTCACCCCTCCACTTT. As protein: CASSRPGQGISYNSPLHF.

V gene TRBV5-6 combines with J gene TRBJ1-1; weak D call: TRBD1 (5 bases). In germline, CDR1 is SGHDT, CDR2 YYEEEE. Trimming left V 1 base short and J 0 bases short, with 13 bases between. CDR3 length equals 16 residues. CDR3: CASSLTRDALNTEAFF. CDR3 sequence (DNA): TGTGCCAGCAGCTTGACGCGGGACGCTCTGAACACTGAAGCTTTCTTT.

The chain uses TRBV9 and TRBJ2-5; TRBD1 is a possible D gene (6 bases). The CDR3 totals 15 residues. V was pared by 0 bases and J by 1 base, with 10 bases between. Germline V gene sequence: CDR1 SGDLS, CDR2 YYNGEE. This chain's CDR3 is CASSVDRGGQETQYF. The CDR3 nucleotides read TGTGCCAGCAGCGTAGACAGAGGGGGCCAAGAGACCCAGTACTTC.